A single sample gave rise to the 5 T cell receptor beta chains below, sequenced in a study of cytomegalovirus exposure and HLA in healthy donors. The PCR was carried out with 60 Vbeta primers and 13 Jbeta primers. Clones were sequenced by immunoSEQ multiplex PCR, and TCRdb holds only the in-frame ones, with some missing. The sample has approximately 190,000 clones. The specimen was PBMCs. The receptors were sampled from a man aged 25 to 40 in good health and CMV-seronegative.

V and J are TRBV20-1 and TRBJ2-3; D not certain. Germline V CDR1 and CDR2: DFQATT, SNEGSKA (reference sequence). V was clipped by 2 bases and J by 9 bases, with 6 bases between them. This CDR3 is 10 amino acids long. CDR3 bases: TGCAGTGCTAGAACGGAGACGCAGTATTTT. It is translated as CSARTETQYF.

This sequence joins TRBV6-5 and TRBJ2-1; TRBD2 agrees at 10 bases. J lost 3 bases, V lost 7 bases, and 3 bases had no gene match. There are 14 residues in the CDR3. In germline, CDR1 is MNHEY, CDR2 SVGAGI. DNA for the CDR3: TGTGCCAGCACCCAGCGGGGGGGCTACAATGAGCAGTTCTTC. The encoded protein is CASTQRGGYNEQFF.

The rearrangement joins TRBV10-1 to TRBJ2-1; 14 bases match TRBD2. CDR1 WNHNN and CDR2 SYGVQD come from the germline V gene (reference sequence). The CDR3 runs to 15 residues. With V trimmed by 5 bases and J by 10 bases, 7 bases remained unmatched. In nucleotides, the CDR3 is TGCGCCAGCAGTATCGGACTAGCGGGAGGATCGGAGCAGTTCTTC. Encoded protein: CASSIGLAGGSEQFF.

Concerning this clone: An end of the junction does not agree with germline; a read error may underlie this. The chain carries TRBV19 and TRBJ1-2; D remains unclear. CDR1 is LNHDA, CDR2 SQIVND, per germline (reference sequence). CDR3 size: 11 residues. As DNA, the CDR3 is TGTGCCAGTAGGGTATTCTATAGCTACACCTTC. Its protein is CASRVFYSYTF.

The chain carries TRBV7-8 and TRBJ2-3, with a weak D call TRBD2 (5 bases). Germline CDR1 is SGHVS and CDR2 is FQNEAQ. Trimming left V 6 bases short and J 0 bases short, with 13 bases between. The CDR3 covers 15 residues. DNA for the CDR3: TGTGCCAGCAGTTTTACGTCGGGAAGCACAGATACGCAGTATTTT. Amino acids: CASSFTSGSTDTQYF. Looking up the rest from reference TRBV7-8 and TRBJ2-3 gives the full variable domain: GAGVSQSPRYKVAKRGQDVALRCDPISGHVSLFWYQQALGQGPEFLTYFQNEAQLDKSGLPSDRFFAERPEGSVSTLKIQRTQQEDSAVYLCASSFTSGSTDTQYFGPGTRLTVL.